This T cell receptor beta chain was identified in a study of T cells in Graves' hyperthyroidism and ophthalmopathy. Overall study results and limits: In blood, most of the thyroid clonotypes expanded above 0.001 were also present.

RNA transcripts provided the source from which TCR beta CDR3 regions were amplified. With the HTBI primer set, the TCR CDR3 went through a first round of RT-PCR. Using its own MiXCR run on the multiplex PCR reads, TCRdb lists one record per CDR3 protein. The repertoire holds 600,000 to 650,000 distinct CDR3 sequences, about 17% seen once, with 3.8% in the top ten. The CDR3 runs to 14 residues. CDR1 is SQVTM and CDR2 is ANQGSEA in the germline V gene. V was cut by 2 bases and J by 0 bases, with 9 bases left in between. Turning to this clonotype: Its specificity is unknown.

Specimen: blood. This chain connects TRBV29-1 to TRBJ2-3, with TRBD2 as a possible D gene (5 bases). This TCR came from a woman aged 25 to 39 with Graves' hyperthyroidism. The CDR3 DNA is TGCAGCGTTGAAATTCAGCGGAGCACAGATACGCAGTATTTT. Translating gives CSVEIQRSTDTQYF.